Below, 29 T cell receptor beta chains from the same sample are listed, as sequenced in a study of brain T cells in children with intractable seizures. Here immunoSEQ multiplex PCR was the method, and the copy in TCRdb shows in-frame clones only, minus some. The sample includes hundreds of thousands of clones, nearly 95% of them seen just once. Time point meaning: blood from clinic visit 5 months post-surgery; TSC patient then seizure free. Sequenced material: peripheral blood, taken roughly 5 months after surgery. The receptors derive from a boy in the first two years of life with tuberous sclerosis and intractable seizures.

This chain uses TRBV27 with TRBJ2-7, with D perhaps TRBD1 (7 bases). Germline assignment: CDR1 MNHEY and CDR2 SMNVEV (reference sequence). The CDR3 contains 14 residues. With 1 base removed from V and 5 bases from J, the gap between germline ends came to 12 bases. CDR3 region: CASSLYGRGDEQYF. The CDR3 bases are TGTGCCAGCAGTTTATACGGCAGGGGGGACGAGCAGTACTTC.

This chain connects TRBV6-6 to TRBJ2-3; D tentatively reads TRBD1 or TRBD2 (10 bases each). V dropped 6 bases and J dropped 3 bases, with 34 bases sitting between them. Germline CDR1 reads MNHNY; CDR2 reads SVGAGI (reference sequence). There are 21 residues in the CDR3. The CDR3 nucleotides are TGTGCCAGCAGCCAGCTGCCCGGGACAGGGGCTAGCGGGAGAGGGACAGATACGCAGTATTTT. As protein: CASSQLPGTGASGRGTDTQYF.

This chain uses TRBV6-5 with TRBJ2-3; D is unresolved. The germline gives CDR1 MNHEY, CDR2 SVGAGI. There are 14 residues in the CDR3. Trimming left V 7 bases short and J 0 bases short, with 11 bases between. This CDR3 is CASTPVVSTDTQYF. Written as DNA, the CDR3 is TGTGCCAGCACGCCGGTGGTGAGCACAGATACGCAGTATTTT.

CDR3: CASLSRGRKETQYF. In DNA form, the CDR3 reads TGTGCCAGCCTATCGAGGGGGCGCAAAGAGACCCAGTACTTC. This sequence joins TRBV28 and TRBJ2-5; 7 nucleotides match TRBD1. The CDR3 sequence is 14 residues long. The trim removed 8 bases at V and 3 bases at J, leaving 9 bases unmatched. Looked up from germline, CDR1 is MDHEN and CDR2 is SYDVKM.

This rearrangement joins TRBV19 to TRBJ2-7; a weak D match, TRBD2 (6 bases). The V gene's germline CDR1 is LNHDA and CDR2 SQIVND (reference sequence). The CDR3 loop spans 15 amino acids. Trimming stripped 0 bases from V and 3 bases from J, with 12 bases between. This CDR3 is CASSIDHGGGYEQYF. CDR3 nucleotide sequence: TGTGCCAGTAGTATAGATCACGGGGGTGGCTACGAGCAGTACTTC. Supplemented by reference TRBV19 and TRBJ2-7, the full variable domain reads DGGITQSPKYLFRKEGQNVTLSCEQNLNHDAMYWYRQDPGQGLRLIYYSQIVNDFQKGDIAEGYSVSREKKESFPLTVTSAQKNPTAFYLCASSIDHGGGYEQYFGPGTRLTVT.

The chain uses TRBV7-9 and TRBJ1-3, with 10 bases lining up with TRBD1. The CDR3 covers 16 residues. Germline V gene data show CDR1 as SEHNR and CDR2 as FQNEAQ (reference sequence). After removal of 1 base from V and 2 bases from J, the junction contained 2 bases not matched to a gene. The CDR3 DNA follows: TGTGCCAGCAGCTTAGGACAGGGGGCGGCTGGAAACACCATATATTTT. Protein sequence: CASSLGQGAAGNTIYF. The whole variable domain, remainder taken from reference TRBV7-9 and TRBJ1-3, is DTGVSQNPRHKITKRGQNVTFRCDPISEHNRLYWYRQTLGQGPEFLTYFQNEAQLEKSRLLSDRFSAERPKGSFSTLEIQRTEQGDSAMYLCASSLGQGAAGNTIYFGEGSWLTVV.

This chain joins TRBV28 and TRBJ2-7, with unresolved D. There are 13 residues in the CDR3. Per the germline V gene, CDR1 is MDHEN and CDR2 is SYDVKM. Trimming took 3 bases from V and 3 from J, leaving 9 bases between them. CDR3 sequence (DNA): TGTGCCAGCAGTTTGGCGGACCTCTACGAGCAGTACTTC. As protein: CASSLADLYEQYF.

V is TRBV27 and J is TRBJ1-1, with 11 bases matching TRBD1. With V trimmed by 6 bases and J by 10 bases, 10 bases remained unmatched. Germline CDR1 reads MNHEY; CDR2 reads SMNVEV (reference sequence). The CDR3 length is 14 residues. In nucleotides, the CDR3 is TGTGCCAGCAGCCCAGGACAGGGGGCATTTGGAGCTTTCTTT. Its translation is CASSPGQGAFGAFF.

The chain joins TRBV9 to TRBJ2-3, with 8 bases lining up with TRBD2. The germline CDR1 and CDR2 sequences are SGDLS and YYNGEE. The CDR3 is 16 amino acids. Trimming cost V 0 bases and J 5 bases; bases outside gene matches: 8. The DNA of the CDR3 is TGTGCCAGCAGCGTAGATGGCGGGGGGACTGGAGATACGCAGTATTTT. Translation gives CASSVDGGGTGDTQYF.

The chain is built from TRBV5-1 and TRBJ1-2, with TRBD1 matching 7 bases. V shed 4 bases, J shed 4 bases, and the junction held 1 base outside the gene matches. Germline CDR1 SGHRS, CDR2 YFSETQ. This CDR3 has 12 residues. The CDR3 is CASSRDSYGYTF. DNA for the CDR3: TGCGCCAGCAGCCGGGACAGCTATGGCTACACCTTC. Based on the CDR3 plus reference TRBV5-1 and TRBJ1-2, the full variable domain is KAGVTQTPRYLIKTRGQQVTLSCSPISGHRSVSWYQQTPGQGLQFLFEYFSETQRNKGNFPGRFSGRQFSNSRSEMNVSTLELGDSALYLCASSRDSYGYTFGSGTRLTVV.

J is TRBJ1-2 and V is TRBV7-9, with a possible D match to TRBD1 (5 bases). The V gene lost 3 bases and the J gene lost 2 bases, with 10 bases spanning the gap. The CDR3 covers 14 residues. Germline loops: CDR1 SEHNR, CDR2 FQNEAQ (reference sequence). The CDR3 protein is CASSFMGVNYGYTF. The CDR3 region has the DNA TGTGCCAGCAGCTTTATGGGGGTAAACTATGGCTACACCTTC.

The CDR3 spells CASSLAGAFGYTF. The DNA for the CDR3 is TGTGCCAGCAGCTTAGCAGGGGCGTTTGGCTACACCTTC. V is TRBV7-8 and J is TRBJ1-2, with D tentatively TRBD1 (5 bases). CDR1 SGHVS and CDR2 FQNEAQ come from the germline V gene. Between the trimmed V and J ends, which lost 0 bases and 7 bases, there was a span of 9 bases. This CDR3 has 13 residues.

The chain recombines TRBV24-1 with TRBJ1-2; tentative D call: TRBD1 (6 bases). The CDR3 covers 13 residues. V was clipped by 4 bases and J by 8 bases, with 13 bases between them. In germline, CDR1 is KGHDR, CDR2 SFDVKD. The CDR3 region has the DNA TGTGCCACCAGTGACGAACAGGGAGGCGGCTACACCTTC. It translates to CATSDEQGGGYTF.

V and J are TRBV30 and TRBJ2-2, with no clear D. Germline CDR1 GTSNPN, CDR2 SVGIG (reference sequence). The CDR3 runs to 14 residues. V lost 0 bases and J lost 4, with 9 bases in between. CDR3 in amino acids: CAWSVSGLTGELFF. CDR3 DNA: TGTGCCTGGAGTGTATCCGGCCTCACCGGGGAGCTGTTTTTT.

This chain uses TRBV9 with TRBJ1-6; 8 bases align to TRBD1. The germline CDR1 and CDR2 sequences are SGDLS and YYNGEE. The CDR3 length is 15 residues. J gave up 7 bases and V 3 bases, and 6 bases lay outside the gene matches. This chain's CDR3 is CASSAAGTGNSPLHF. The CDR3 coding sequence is TGTGCCAGCAGCGCGGCCGGGACAGGAAATTCACCCCTCCACTTT.

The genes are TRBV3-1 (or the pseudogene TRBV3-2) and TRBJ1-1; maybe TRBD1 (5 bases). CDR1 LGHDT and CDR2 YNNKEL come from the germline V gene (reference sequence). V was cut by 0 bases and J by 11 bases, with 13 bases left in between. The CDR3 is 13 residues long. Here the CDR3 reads CASSQERGGRAFF. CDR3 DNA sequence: TGTGCCAGCAGCCAAGAGCGGGGGGGTCGGGCTTTCTTT.

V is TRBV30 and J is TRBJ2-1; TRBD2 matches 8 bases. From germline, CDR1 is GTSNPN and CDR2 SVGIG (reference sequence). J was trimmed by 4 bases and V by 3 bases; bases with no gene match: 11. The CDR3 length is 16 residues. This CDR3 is CAWSSTTSGDYNEQFF. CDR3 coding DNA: TGTGCCTGGAGCTCAACAACTAGCGGAGATTACAATGAGCAGTTCTTC. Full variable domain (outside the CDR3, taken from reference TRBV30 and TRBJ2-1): SQTIHQWPATLVQPVGSPLSLECTVEGTSNPNLYWYRQAAGRGLQLLFYSVGIGQISSEVPQNLSASRPQDRQFILSSKKLLLSDSGFYLCAWSSTTSGDYNEQFFGPGTRLTVL.

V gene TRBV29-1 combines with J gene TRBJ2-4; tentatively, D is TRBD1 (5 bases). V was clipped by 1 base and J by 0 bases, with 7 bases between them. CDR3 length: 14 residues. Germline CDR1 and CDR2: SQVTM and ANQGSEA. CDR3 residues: CSVEGGEAKNIQYF. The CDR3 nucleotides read TGCAGCGTTGAAGGGGGCGAAGCCAAAAACATTCAGTACTTC.

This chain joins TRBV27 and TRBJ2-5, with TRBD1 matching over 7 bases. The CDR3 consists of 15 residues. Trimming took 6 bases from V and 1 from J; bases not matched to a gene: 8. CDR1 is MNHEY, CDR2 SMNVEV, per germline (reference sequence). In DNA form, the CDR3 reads TGTGCCAGCAGCCTCCGACAGGGAACCCAAGAGACCCAGTACTTC. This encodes CASSLRQGTQETQYF.

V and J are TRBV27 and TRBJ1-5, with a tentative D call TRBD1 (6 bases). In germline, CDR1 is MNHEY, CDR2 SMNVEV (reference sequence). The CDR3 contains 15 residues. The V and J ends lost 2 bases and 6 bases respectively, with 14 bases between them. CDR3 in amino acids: CASSLLSGEGQPQHF. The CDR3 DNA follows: TGTGCCAGCAGTTTACTATCAGGGGAGGGTCAGCCCCAGCATTTT.

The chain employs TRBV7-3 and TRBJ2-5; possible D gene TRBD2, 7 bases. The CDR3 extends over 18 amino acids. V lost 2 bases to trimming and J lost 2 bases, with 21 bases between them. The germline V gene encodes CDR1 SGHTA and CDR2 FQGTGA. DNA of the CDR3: TGTGCCAGCAGCTTACCCGGATGCGAGGGGGGGCCTCAAGAGACCCAGTACTTC. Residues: CASSLPGCEGGPQETQYF.

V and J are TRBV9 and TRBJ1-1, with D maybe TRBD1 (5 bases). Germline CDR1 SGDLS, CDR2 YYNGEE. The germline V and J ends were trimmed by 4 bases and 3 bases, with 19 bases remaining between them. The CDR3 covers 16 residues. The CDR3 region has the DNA TGTGCCAGCAGCACCCATCCGGGGACGACGGACACTGAAGCTTTCTTT. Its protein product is CASSTHPGTTDTEAFF.

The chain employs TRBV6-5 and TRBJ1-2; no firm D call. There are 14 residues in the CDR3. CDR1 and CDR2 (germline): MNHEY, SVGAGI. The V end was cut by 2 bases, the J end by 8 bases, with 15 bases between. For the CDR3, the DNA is TGTGCCAGCAGTTACGGGCTCCTTAGCGGGGGCTACACCTTC. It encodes CASSYGLLSGGYTF.

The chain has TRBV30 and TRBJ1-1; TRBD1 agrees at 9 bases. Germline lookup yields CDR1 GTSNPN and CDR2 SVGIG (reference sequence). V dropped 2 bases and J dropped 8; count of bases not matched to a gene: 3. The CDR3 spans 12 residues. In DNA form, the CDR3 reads TGTGCCTGGAGTCCCACAGGGGGCGAAGCTTTCTTT. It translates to CAWSPTGGEAFF.

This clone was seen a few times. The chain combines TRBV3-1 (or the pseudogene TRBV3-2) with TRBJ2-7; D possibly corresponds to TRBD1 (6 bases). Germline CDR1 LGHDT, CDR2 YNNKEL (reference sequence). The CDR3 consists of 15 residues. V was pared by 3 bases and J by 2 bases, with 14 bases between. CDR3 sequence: CASSQGRTATYEQYF. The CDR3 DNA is TGTGCCAGCAGCCAGGGCCGGACAGCAACCTACGAGCAGTACTTC.

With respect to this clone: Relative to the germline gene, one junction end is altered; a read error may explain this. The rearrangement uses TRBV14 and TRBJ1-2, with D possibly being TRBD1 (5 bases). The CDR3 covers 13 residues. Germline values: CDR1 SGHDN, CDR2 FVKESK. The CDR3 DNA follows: TGTGCCAGCAGCCAAGGGGGGGTCTATGGCCACACCTTC. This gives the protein CASSQGGVYGHTF. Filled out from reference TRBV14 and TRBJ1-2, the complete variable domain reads EAGVTQFPSHSVIEKGQTVTLRCDPISGHDNLYWYRRVMGKEIKFLLHFVKESKQDESGMPNNRFLAERTGGTYSTLKVQPAELEDSGVYFCASSQGGVYGHTFGSGTRLTVV.

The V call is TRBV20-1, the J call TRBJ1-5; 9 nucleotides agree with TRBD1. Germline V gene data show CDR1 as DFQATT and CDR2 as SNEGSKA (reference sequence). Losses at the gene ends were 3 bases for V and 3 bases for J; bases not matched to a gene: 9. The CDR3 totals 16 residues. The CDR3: CSASRETGGINQPQHF. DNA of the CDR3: TGCAGTGCTAGTAGGGAGACAGGGGGTATCAATCAGCCCCAGCATTTT.

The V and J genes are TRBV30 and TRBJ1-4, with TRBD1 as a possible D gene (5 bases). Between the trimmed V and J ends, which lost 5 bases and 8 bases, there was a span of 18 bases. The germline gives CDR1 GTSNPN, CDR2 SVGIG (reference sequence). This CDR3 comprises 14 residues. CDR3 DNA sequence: TGTGCCTGGGAACCGGGCCAAGGGGACGAAAAACTGTTTTTT. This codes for CAWEPGQGDEKLFF.

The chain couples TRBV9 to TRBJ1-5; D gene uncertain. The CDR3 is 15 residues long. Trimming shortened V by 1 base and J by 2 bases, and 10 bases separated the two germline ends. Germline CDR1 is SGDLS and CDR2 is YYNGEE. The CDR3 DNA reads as TGTGCCAGCAGCGTAACCGGGGTCGGCAATCAGCCCCAGCATTTT. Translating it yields CASSVTGVGNQPQHF. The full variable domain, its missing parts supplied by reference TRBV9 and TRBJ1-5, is DSGVTQTPKHLITATGQRVTLRCSPRSGDLSVYWYQQSLDQGLQFLIQYYNGEERAKGNILERFSAQQFPDLHSELNLSSLELGDSALYFCASSVTGVGNQPQHFGDGTRLSIL.